This TCR beta chain was profiled in a study of blood T cell repertoires in COVID-19. Study information: Acute-phase and convalescent COVID-19 samples originated in the United States, Italy and Spain. PBMCs, B-cell-depleted T cells, or T cells were the source of the cDNA or gDNA that made up the material.

The CDR3 spans 13 residues. V dropped 3 bases and J dropped 7 bases, with 9 bases sitting between them. Germline CDR1 is SGHTA and CDR2 is FQGNSA. Generated by immunoSEQ multiplex PCR, the TCRdb table keeps only in-frame clones and is missing some. Of about 360,000 clones in the sample, around 87% were seen once. The specimen sequenced was peripheral blood. The source is a human donor in a cohort sampled during active COVID-19. The chain combines TRBV7-2 with TRBJ1-4; D remains unclear. The CDR3 is CASSFRFGEKLFF. The CDR3 nucleotides are TGTGCCAGCAGCTTCCGTTTCGGTGAAAAACTGTTTTTT.